This TCR beta chain was identified during a study of somatic mutations in cytotoxic T cells in rheumatoid arthritis. This clone was recorded a few times. Its target is not known. Germline CDR1 is SGHTS and CDR2 is YDEGEE. The length of the CDR3 is 16 residues. Trimming took off 3 bases at V and 7 bases at J, with 23 bases between the two ends. TCRdb's copy holds only in-frame clones and misses some; the assay was immunoSEQ multiplex PCR. The sample holds 15,000 to 20,000 clones; 73% are singletons and the top ten take approximately 20%. Broader study findings: Healthy controls did not share the age-linked increase in CD8+ clonality seen in rheumatoid arthritis patients. Antigen targets of the expanded CD8+ clones remained unidentified. Rheumatoid arthritis patients and age-matched healthy controls showed no significant difference in CD8+ T-cell clonality. The study found that the largest CD8+ clone exceeded 20% of CD8+ cells in 8 of 65 patients.

The source material was CD8+ T cells sorted from blood. The gene calls are TRBV5-8 and TRBJ2-7; no firm D call. This clonotype was obtained from an older woman in good health. The CDR3 sequence: CASSYGPVRLGGEQYF. The CDR3 nucleotides are TGTGCCAGCAGCTACGGCCCCGTCAGGCTAGGTGGGGAGCAGTACTTC.